Reported below is one T cell receptor beta chain. The antigen is not known. The data stem from a study of T cells in Graves' hyperthyroidism and ophthalmopathy. Across the whole study: Peripheral blood samples were taken at initial diagnosis, prior to any treatment. Study outcomes and limitations: Blood also contained most expanded thyroid clonotypes above 0.001. It was a median about seven months before onset that the model predicted ophthalmopathy.

The authors obtained PBMCs from 7.5 to 10 ml of fresh peripheral blood. This CDR3 has 15 residues. V lost 2 bases and J 3 bases, leaving 12 bases between the germline ends. Germline-derived CDR1 and CDR2 are SGDLS and YYNGEE. It was RNA transcripts that yielded the amplified TCR beta CDR3 regions. HTBI primers were employed in a first-round RT-PCR of the TCR CDR3. Each CDR3 protein gets one entry after TCRdb re-called the multiplex PCR reads with MiXCR. Of hundreds of thousands of distinct CDR3 sequences listed, just under 20% are singletons. The sequence was obtained from a man aged 40-55 years with Graves' ophthalmopathy. Sequenced: blood. The rearrangement joins TRBV9 to TRBJ2-1, with a weak D call TRBD2 (5 bases). The CDR3 is CASSVGSGHYNEQFF. The CDR3 DNA follows: TGTGCCAGCAGCGTGGGAAGCGGCCACTACAATGAGCAGTTCTTC.